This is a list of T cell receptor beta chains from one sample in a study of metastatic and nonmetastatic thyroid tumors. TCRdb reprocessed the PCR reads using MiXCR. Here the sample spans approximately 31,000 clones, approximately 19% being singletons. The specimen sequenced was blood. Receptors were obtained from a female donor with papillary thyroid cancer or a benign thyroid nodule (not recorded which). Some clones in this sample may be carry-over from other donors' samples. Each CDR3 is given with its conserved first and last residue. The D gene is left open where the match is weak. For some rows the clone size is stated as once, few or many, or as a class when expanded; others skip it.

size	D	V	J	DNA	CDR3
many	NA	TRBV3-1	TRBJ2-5	TGTGCCAGCAGCCAAGATAGGGGGGAGGGGGCCGAGAAAACCCAGTACTTC	CASSQDRGEGAEKTQYF
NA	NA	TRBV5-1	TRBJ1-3	TGCGCCAGCAGCTTGGACAGGGGAAACACCATATATTTT	CASSLDRGNTIYF
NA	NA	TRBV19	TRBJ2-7	TGTGCCAGTAGCCTAGCGGGACAGGCAATCGGGACCTACGAGCAGTACTTC	CASSLAGQAIGTYEQYF
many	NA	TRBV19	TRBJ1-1	TGTGCCAGTAGCAGGATGGGTTCTGAAGCTTTCTTT	CASSRMGSEAFF
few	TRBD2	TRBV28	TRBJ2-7	TGTGCCAGCAGCCCGGGACTAGCGGGGGGAGAGCAGTACTTC	CASSPGLAGGEQYF
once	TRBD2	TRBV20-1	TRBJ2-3	TGCAGTGCTACTGGACTAGTAAGCACAGATACGCAGTATTTT	CSATGLVSTDTQYF
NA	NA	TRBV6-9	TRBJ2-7	TGTGCCAGCAGTTTGGGGGCGGAGCAGTACTTC	CASSLGAEQYF
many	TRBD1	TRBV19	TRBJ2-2	TGTGCCAGTAGCGCGGGACAGGTGTCCGGGGAGCTGTTTTTT	CASSAGQVSGELFF
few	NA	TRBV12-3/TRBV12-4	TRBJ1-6	TGTGCCAGCAGCCGTAGTGGGGTAGATTCACCCCTCCACTTT	CASSRSGVDSPLHF
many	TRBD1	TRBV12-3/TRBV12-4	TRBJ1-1	TGTGCCAGCAGTGTGACAGGGGTGAACACTGAAGCTTTCTTT	CASSVTGVNTEAFF
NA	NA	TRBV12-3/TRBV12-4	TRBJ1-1	TGTGCCAGCAGTCTCAACCAGGGTGCTGAAGCTTTCTTT	CASSLNQGAEAFF